These T cell receptor beta chains were read from a single sample in a study of T-cell memory formation after mild COVID-19. Each CDR3 protein is one row after TCRdb ran MiXCR on the 5' RACE reads. The table has hundreds of thousands of distinct CDR3 sequences, roughly 22% seen once; the top ten hold roughly an eighth. The sequenced sample consisted of PBMCs or a T cell subset sorted from them (not recorded which). These receptors all come from an adult woman who had mild COVID-19 (a few samples of this study predate the infection). Cell type and time point are not known. Each CDR3 is given with its conserved first and last residue. Fields, in order: clone size, J gene, D gene, CDR3 length, V gene, CDR3 protein, CDR3 DNA. A D gene is named only where the DNA matches it firmly. Where a row states a size, it is once, few, many or the class of an expanded clone; other rows omit it.

clone_size: .
j_call: TRBJ1-1
d_call: .
cdr3_length: 15
v_call: TRBV20-1
cdr3_aa: CSAIVLPEINTEAFF
cdr3_nt: TGCAGTGCAATAGTGCTGCCAGAAATTAACACTGAAGCTTTCTTT

clone_size: few
j_call: TRBJ1-1
d_call: .
cdr3_length: 11
v_call: TRBV4-1
cdr3_aa: CASSATTEAFF
cdr3_nt: TGCGCCAGCAGCGCAACCACTGAAGCTTTCTTT

clone_size: .
j_call: TRBJ2-5
d_call: .
cdr3_length: 13
v_call: TRBV7-9
cdr3_aa: CASSTGAWETQYF
cdr3_nt: TGTGCCAGCAGCACAGGAGCGTGGGAGACCCAGTACTTC

clone_size: .
j_call: TRBJ1-2
d_call: .
cdr3_length: 14
v_call: TRBV7-9
cdr3_aa: CASSLGRRYEVYTF
cdr3_nt: TGTGCCAGCAGCTTAGGGCGGCGTTATGAGGTCTACACCTTC

clone_size: .
j_call: TRBJ2-5
d_call: .
cdr3_length: 14
v_call: TRBV9
cdr3_aa: CASSVDLLQETQYF
cdr3_nt: TGTGCCAGCAGCGTAGATCTGCTCCAAGAGACCCAGTACTTC

clone_size: few
j_call: TRBJ1-2
d_call: .
cdr3_length: 13
v_call: TRBV27
cdr3_aa: CASSLSMRGGYTF
cdr3_nt: TGTGCCAGCAGTTTATCGATGCGCGGGGGCTACACCTTC

clone_size: few
j_call: TRBJ2-3
d_call: .
cdr3_length: 12
v_call: TRBV30
cdr3_aa: CAWHGDTDTQYF
cdr3_nt: TGTGCCTGGCACGGGGACACAGATACGCAGTATTTT

clone_size: .
j_call: TRBJ2-1
d_call: TRBD1
cdr3_length: 15
v_call: TRBV2
cdr3_aa: CASSDYGQGYNEQFF
cdr3_nt: TGTGCCAGCAGTGATTATGGACAGGGTTACAATGAGCAGTTCTTC

clone_size: .
j_call: TRBJ2-5
d_call: .
cdr3_length: 15
v_call: TRBV12-1
cdr3_aa: CASRGAGGMLETQYF
cdr3_nt: TGTGCCAGCAGGGGGGCAGGGGGAATGTTAGAGACCCAGTACTTC

clone_size: .
j_call: TRBJ1-5
d_call: .
cdr3_length: 16
v_call: TRBV6-5
cdr3_aa: CASSSGTGPLRRPQHF
cdr3_nt: TGTGCCAGCAGTTCCGGTACAGGGCCCCTCAGGAGGCCCCAGCATTTT

clone_size: few
j_call: TRBJ2-7
d_call: .
cdr3_length: 12
v_call: TRBV6-5
cdr3_aa: CAGPRGAREQYF
cdr3_nt: TGTGCCGGCCCTCGAGGGGCGCGGGAGCAGTACTTC

clone_size: .
j_call: TRBJ2-5
d_call: TRBD2
cdr3_length: 13
v_call: TRBV29-1
cdr3_aa: CSVTAGGPETQYF
cdr3_nt: TGCAGCGTTACAGCGGGAGGGCCGGAGACCCAGTACTTC

clone_size: once
j_call: TRBJ2-1
d_call: TRBD2
cdr3_length: 19
v_call: TRBV12-3/TRBV12-4
cdr3_aa: CASSPLAGRLAGDLNEQFF
cdr3_nt: TGTGCCAGCAGTCCACTAGCGGGGAGACTAGCGGGAGACCTCAATGAGCAGTTCTTC

clone_size: .
j_call: TRBJ1-5
d_call: TRBD1
cdr3_length: 15
v_call: TRBV11-2
cdr3_aa: CASSFSGQTNQPQHF
cdr3_nt: TGTGCCAGCAGCTTCTCGGGACAGACCAATCAGCCCCAGCATTTT

clone_size: .
j_call: TRBJ2-2
d_call: .
cdr3_length: 15
v_call: TRBV2
cdr3_aa: CASSDGVQLTGELFF
cdr3_nt: TGTGCCAGCAGCGATGGCGTTCAGTTAACCGGGGAGCTGTTTTTT

clone_size: .
j_call: TRBJ2-1
d_call: .
cdr3_length: 15
v_call: TRBV5-4
cdr3_aa: CASSLGGPVYNEQFF
cdr3_nt: TGTGCCAGCAGCTTGGGGGGGCCCGTATACAATGAGCAGTTCTTC

clone_size: .
j_call: TRBJ2-7
d_call: .
cdr3_length: 13
v_call: TRBV12-3/TRBV12-4
cdr3_aa: CATQGEGGYEQYF
cdr3_nt: TGTGCCACCCAGGGGGAGGGTGGCTACGAGCAGTACTTC

clone_size: .
j_call: TRBJ2-5
d_call: .
cdr3_length: 15
v_call: TRBV5-5
cdr3_aa: CASSSAPGGQETQYF
cdr3_nt: TGTGCCAGCAGCTCTGCCCCCGGGGGGCAGGAGACCCAGTACTTC

clone_size: few
j_call: TRBJ2-7
d_call: .
cdr3_length: 14
v_call: TRBV4-1
cdr3_aa: CASSQNRGSYEQYF
cdr3_nt: TGCGCCAGCAGCCAAAATAGGGGATCCTACGAGCAGTACTTC

clone_size: few
j_call: TRBJ2-7
d_call: .
cdr3_length: 13
v_call: TRBV7-9
cdr3_aa: CASLDGLSYEQYF
cdr3_nt: TGTGCCAGCCTAGACGGCCTCTCCTACGAGCAGTACTTC

clone_size: few
j_call: TRBJ2-2
d_call: TRBD2
cdr3_length: 16
v_call: TRBV19
cdr3_aa: CASTLWSGGNTGELFF
cdr3_nt: TGTGCCAGTACCCTCTGGTCGGGGGGGAACACCGGGGAGCTGTTTTTT

clone_size: .
j_call: TRBJ1-5
d_call: .
cdr3_length: 15
v_call: TRBV12-3/TRBV12-4
cdr3_aa: CASSLQGASNQPQHF
cdr3_nt: TGTGCCAGCAGTTTACAAGGGGCCAGCAATCAGCCCCAGCATTTT

clone_size: few
j_call: TRBJ1-1
d_call: .
cdr3_length: 13
v_call: TRBV15
cdr3_aa: CATSRPRQNEAFF
cdr3_nt: TGTGCCACCAGCAGGCCCCGACAGAATGAAGCTTTCTTT

clone_size: few
j_call: TRBJ2-1
d_call: .
cdr3_length: 18
v_call: TRBV7-9
cdr3_aa: CASSPTRGASSSYNEQFF
cdr3_nt: TGTGCCAGCAGCCCTACGAGGGGAGCCTCTAGCTCCTACAATGAGCAGTTCTTC

clone_size: few
j_call: TRBJ2-5
d_call: .
cdr3_length: 16
v_call: TRBV6-5
cdr3_aa: CASSYWSGGTQETQYF
cdr3_nt: TGTGCCAGCAGTTACTGGTCGGGGGGCACGCAAGAGACCCAGTACTTC

clone_size: few
j_call: TRBJ1-2
d_call: .
cdr3_length: 13
v_call: TRBV20-1
cdr3_aa: CSAPKVAAAGYTF
cdr3_nt: TGCAGTGCCCCTAAGGTGGCAGCAGCTGGCTACACCTTC

clone_size: .
j_call: TRBJ1-1
d_call: .
cdr3_length: 12
v_call: TRBV6-5
cdr3_aa: CASSLPSQEAFF
cdr3_nt: TGTGCCAGCAGTTTGCCAAGTCAAGAAGCTTTCTTT

clone_size: few
j_call: TRBJ2-5
d_call: TRBD2
cdr3_length: 14
v_call: TRBV20-1
cdr3_aa: CSAPGLAGWGTQYF
cdr3_nt: TGCAGTGCTCCGGGACTAGCGGGATGGGGGACCCAGTACTTC

clone_size: .
j_call: TRBJ2-5
d_call: TRBD1
cdr3_length: 12
v_call: TRBV20-1
cdr3_aa: CSAKTGGETQYF
cdr3_nt: TGCAGTGCTAAGACAGGGGGCGAGACCCAGTACTTC

clone_size: .
j_call: TRBJ2-7
d_call: .
cdr3_length: 12
v_call: TRBV11-2
cdr3_aa: CASSFQTYEQYF
cdr3_nt: TGTGCCAGCAGCTTTCAAACCTACGAGCAGTACTTC

clone_size: .
j_call: TRBJ1-1
d_call: .
cdr3_length: 17
v_call: TRBV7-9
cdr3_aa: CASSSSFPGPMNTEAFF
cdr3_nt: TGTGCCAGCAGTTCCTCATTCCCCGGGCCTATGAACACTGAAGCTTTCTTT

clone_size: few
j_call: TRBJ2-7
d_call: TRBD2
cdr3_length: 13
v_call: TRBV3-1
cdr3_aa: CASSRPGGYEQYF
cdr3_nt: TGTGCCAGCAGCCGACCGGGAGGCTACGAGCAGTACTTC

clone_size: few
j_call: TRBJ2-2
d_call: TRBD1
cdr3_length: 15
v_call: TRBV6-1
cdr3_aa: CASSVNRGNTGELFF
cdr3_nt: TGTGCCAGCAGTGTTAACAGGGGGAACACCGGGGAGCTGTTTTTT

clone_size: few
j_call: TRBJ2-1
d_call: .
cdr3_length: 13
v_call: TRBV7-3
cdr3_aa: CASSPWTDNEQFF
cdr3_nt: TGTGCCAGCAGCCCTTGGACGGACAATGAGCAGTTCTTC

clone_size: few
j_call: TRBJ1-1
d_call: .
cdr3_length: 16
v_call: TRBV12-3/TRBV12-4
cdr3_aa: CASSLQFRGFYTEAFF
cdr3_nt: TGTGCCAGCAGTTTACAGTTTCGAGGGTTCTACACTGAAGCTTTCTTT